Presented here are 5 T cell receptor beta chains from one specimen sequenced in a study of T cells in Graves' hyperthyroidism and ophthalmopathy. There were TCR beta CDR3 regions amplified from RNA transcripts. In the first-round RT-PCR of the TCR CDR3, the HTBI primer set was used. TCRdb reprocessed the multiplex PCR reads with MiXCR, giving one entry per CDR3 protein. The sample includes fewer than 700,000 distinct CDR3 sequences, roughly 17% of them seen just once. The material sequenced was blood. The receptors derive from a young woman with Graves' ophthalmopathy.

This clonotype was recorded a few times. The J gene is TRBJ2-5, the V gene TRBV28, with 8 bases fitting TRBD1. J was trimmed by 5 bases and V by 8 bases; bases with no gene match: 22. The CDR3 totals 18 residues. Per the germline V gene, CDR1 is MDHEN and CDR2 is SYDVKM. The CDR3 sequence is CASSPTDRGEDLGETQYF. The CDR3 DNA reads TGTGCCAGCTCACCGACCGACAGGGGTGAGGACTTAGGGGAGACCCAGTACTTC.

The table lists this clonotype with many counts. The chain recombines TRBV5-6 with TRBJ2-3, with a tentative D call TRBD1 (5 bases). V was shortened by 6 bases and J by 9 bases, with 17 bases between the two germline ends. This CDR3 contains 13 residues. Germline lookup yields CDR1 SGHDT and CDR2 YYEEEE. The CDR3 coding sequence is TGTGCCAGCACCGGACAAGGCGAAAAGACGCAGTATTTT. It is translated as CASTGQGEKTQYF.

The sample holds many counts of this clonotype. The chain links TRBV28 to TRBJ1-1, with D maybe TRBD1 (5 bases). From germline, CDR1 is MDHEN and CDR2 SYDVKM. The germline V and J ends were trimmed by 4 bases and 1 base, with 7 bases remaining between them. The CDR3 runs to 13 residues. The CDR3 region is CASSSGWNTEAFF. Here the CDR3 DNA reads TGTGCCAGCAGTTCAGGGTGGAACACTGAAGCTTTCTTT.

This clonotype was seen ten or more times. The chain couples TRBV28 to TRBJ2-1; no definite D call. Germline loops: CDR1 MDHEN, CDR2 SYDVKM. This CDR3 is built from 13 residues. V was cut by 4 bases and J by 6 bases, with 10 bases left in between. As DNA, the CDR3 is TGTGCCAGCAGTTCAGGCTCCCGCAATGAGCAGTTCTTC. Translating it yields CASSSGSRNEQFF.

This clonotype has a handful of counts. The chain carries TRBV29-1 and TRBJ2-2; D gene ambiguous. The CDR3 consists of 12 residues. Trimming left V 4 bases short and J 4 bases short, with 7 bases between. CDR1 and CDR2 (germline): SQVTM, ANQGSEA. Here the CDR3 reads CSVVPSTGELFF. CDR3 nucleotide sequence: TGCAGCGTTGTGCCAAGCACCGGGGAGCTGTTTTTT.